The 20 T cell receptor beta chains listed next were all sequenced from one sample in a study of T cells after yellow fever vaccination (dated by TCRdb to about 2019). Library generation was performed with 5' RACE. For sequencing, an Illumina HiSeq 2500 was employed. TCRdb handled the public reads itself, with Q25 trimming in fastp and clone calling in MiXCR, and kept productive beta chains. Rows with a matching CDR3 protein are joined into one entry that keeps the most common DNA and genes. The sample table lists 95,000 to 150,000 distinct CDR3 sequences, 6.5% to 8% of them with a count of one. The leading ten clones occupy around 2.3% of the sample. The treatment or condition label corresponds to: live attenuated yellow fever vaccine strain. The specimen was CD4+ T cells sorted from PBMCs, collected 10 to 11 days after the first yellow fever vaccination. The receptors shown here come from a man between 18 and 35 years old who received the YFV17D yellow fever vaccine.

This clonotype has ten or more counts. V and J are TRBV5-1 and TRBJ2-3; D is unclear. The V gene's germline CDR1 is SGHRS and CDR2 YFSETQ. This CDR3 has 14 amino acids. Trimming took off 2 bases at V and 2 bases at J, with 9 bases between the two ends. For the CDR3, the DNA is TGCGCCAGCAGCTTAACTCCGATCACAGATACGCAGTATTTT. Translated, it gives CASSLTPITDTQYF. Based on the CDR3 plus reference TRBV5-1 and TRBJ2-3, the full variable domain is KAGVTQTPRYLIKTRGQQVTLSCSPISGHRSVSWYQQTPGQGLQFLFEYFSETQRNKGNFPGRFSGRQFSNSRSEMNVSTLELGDSALYLCASSLTPITDTQYFGPGTRLTVL.

The chain employs TRBV20-1 and TRBJ2-1; 16 bases are a match to TRBD2. J lost 1 base, V lost 0 bases, and 9 bases had no gene match. Germline V gene lookup returns CDR1 DFQATT and CDR2 SNEGSKA (reference sequence). The CDR3 has 20 residues. CDR3 protein: CSARDHGTSGGGSSYNEQFF. The CDR3 DNA follows: TGCAGTGCTAGAGATCACGGGACTAGCGGGGGGGGATCATCCTACAATGAGCAGTTCTTC.

This clonotype showed up many times. This chain joins TRBV20-1 and TRBJ1-5; D gene unclear. The V end lost 3 bases, the J end lost 0 bases, and 9 bases lay between the germline ends. Germline V lookup: CDR1 DFQATT, CDR2 SNEGSKA (reference sequence). CDR3 length: 14 amino acids. The chain's CDR3 is CSASDVYSNQPQHF. As DNA, the CDR3 is TGCAGTGCTAGTGATGTATATAGCAATCAGCCCCAGCATTTT.

Ten or more counts support this clonotype. V is TRBV9 and J is TRBJ2-1; the match to TRBD2 covers 10 bases. Unmatched junction bases numbered 6, after V lost 0 bases and J lost 9 bases. Looked up from germline, CDR1 is SGDLS and CDR2 is YYNGEE. This CDR3 region has 15 residues. CDR3 in DNA: TGTGCCAGCAGCGTAGTAAGCGGGGGGGCGGGTGAGCAGTTCTTC. Its translation: CASSVVSGGAGEQFF. Drawing the rest from reference TRBV9 and TRBJ2-1, the complete variable domain is DSGVTQTPKHLITATGQRVTLRCSPRSGDLSVYWYQQSLDQGLQFLIQYYNGEERAKGNILERFSAQQFPDLHSELNLSSLELGDSALYFCASSVVSGGAGEQFFGPGTRLTVL.

The gene calls are TRBV7-3 and TRBJ1-2, with D perhaps TRBD1 (6 bases). V was pared by 3 bases and J by 6 bases, with 11 bases between. Germline lookup yields CDR1 SGHTA and CDR2 FQGTGA. The CDR3 length is 13 residues. The CDR3 DNA follows: TGTGCCAGCAGCTTCGGACAGAAGAATGGCTACACCTTC. Its protein is CASSFGQKNGYTF. The complete variable domain, with remaining parts taken from reference TRBV7-3 and TRBJ1-2, reads GAGVSQTPSNKVTEKGKYVELRCDPISGHTALYWYRQSLGQGPEFLIYFQGTGAADDSGLPNDRFFAVRPEGSVSTLKIQRTERGDSAVYLCASSFGQKNGYTFGSGTRLTVV.

This clonotype showed up just a few times. The chain joins TRBV24-1 to TRBJ2-1; 9 bases fit TRBD1. The CDR3 spans 16 residues. Germline-derived CDR1 and CDR2 are KGHDR and SFDVKD. Trimming removed 3 bases from V and 7 bases from J; junction bases left unmatched: 9. The CDR3 loop reads CATSDPKQGQGNEQFF. CDR3 in DNA: TGTGCCACCAGTGATCCGAAGCAAGGACAGGGGAATGAGCAGTTCTTC.

The sample holds many counts of this clonotype. V usage is TRBV12-3 or TRBV12-4 and J usage is TRBJ1-3; D may be TRBD1 (5 bases). This CDR3 has 14 amino acids. V gave up 6 bases and J gave up 6 bases, with 15 bases separating them. CDR3 DNA sequence: TGTGCCAGCAGACCGGGGCTAGGCTCAAACACCATATATTTT. This gives the protein CASRPGLGSNTIYF.

This rearrangement joins TRBV6-1 to TRBJ2-7, with D tentatively TRBD2 (6 bases). CDR1 is MNHNS and CDR2 is SASEGT in the germline V gene. This CDR3 region has 13 residues. V was pared by 7 bases and J by 7 bases, with 17 bases between. The CDR3 DNA reads as TGTGCCAGCATGCTGCAGGGACGGGGGGAGCAGTACTTC. It is translated as CASMLQGRGEQYF.

This clonotype appeared many times. The J gene is TRBJ2-1, the V gene TRBV15; D might be TRBD2 (6 bases). The CDR3 loop spans 13 amino acids. The germline V gene has CDR1 LNHNV and CDR2 YYDKDF (reference sequence). Trimming removed 6 bases at V and 8 bases at J, with 14 bases between. CDR3 DNA: TGTGCCACCAGTTCAATGGGGGGAGATGAGCAGTTCTTC. Protein sequence: CATSSMGGDEQFF.

This clonotype was detected ten times or more. The chain has TRBV18 and TRBJ2-7, with D uncertain. CDR1 KGHSH and CDR2 LQKENI come from the germline V gene. This CDR3 is 14 amino acids long. Trimming stripped 3 bases from V and 5 bases from J, with 14 bases between. The chain's CDR3 is CASSPQQNHHEQYF. CDR3 DNA: TGTGCCAGCTCACCTCAGCAAAACCACCACGAGCAGTACTTC.

This clonotype has at least ten counts. This chain joins TRBV7-3 and TRBJ2-2; D not certain. The CDR3 loop spans 15 amino acids. From germline, CDR1 is SGHTA and CDR2 FQGTGA. Trimming removed 6 bases at V and 0 bases at J, with 11 bases between. This chain's CDR3 is CASSSDGANTGELFF. CDR3 DNA sequence: TGTGCCAGCAGTTCAGACGGCGCGAACACCGGGGAGCTGTTTTTT.

This clonotype was observed many times. The chain joins TRBV20-1 to TRBJ2-2; D ambiguous. Germline-derived CDR1 and CDR2 are DFQATT and SNEGSKA (reference sequence). This CDR3 has 13 amino acids. The germline V and J ends were trimmed by 5 bases and 7 bases, with 14 bases remaining between them. Here the CDR3 DNA reads TGCAGTGCTCCCAGGATCTTTAGCGGGGAGCTGTTTTTT. Protein: CSAPRIFSGELFF.

This clonotype has ten or more counts. This rearrangement joins TRBV24-1 to TRBJ2-2, with D perhaps matching TRBD1 (6 bases). The germline V gene has CDR1 KGHDR and CDR2 SFDVKD. The CDR3 totals 18 residues. Trimming removed 9 bases at V and 7 bases at J, with 29 bases between. Written as DNA, the CDR3 is TGTGCCACCGTGCTCCACCCTGGGGACACCCATAAGGGCGGGGAGCTGTTTTTT. Its translation: CATVLHPGDTHKGGELFF.

Note on this clonotype: A much larger clone lies one base from this, so it may be a read error. The chain combines TRBV20-1 with TRBJ1-5, with D tentatively TRBD1 (6 bases). The CDR3 is 14 residues long. With 2 bases removed from V and 4 bases from J, the gap between germline ends came to 12 bases. Looked up from germline, CDR1 is DFQATT and CDR2 is SNEGSKA (reference sequence). CDR3: CSARLDSENQPQHF. DNA for the CDR3: TGCAGTGCTAGACTGGACAGCGAGAATCAGCCCCAGCATTTT.

This clonotype occurred many times. This chain links TRBV6-4 with TRBJ2-3; D is possibly TRBD2 (5 bases). The CDR3 contains 14 residues. Germline-derived CDR1 and CDR2 are MRHNA and SNTAGT. V shed 5 bases and J shed 2 bases, with 11 bases lying between them. CDR3: CASSPGLFTDTQYF. CDR3 nucleotide sequence: TGTGCCAGCAGTCCGGGGTTATTCACAGATACGCAGTATTTT.

The table lists this clonotype with a few counts. The rearrangement uses TRBV5-1 and TRBJ2-5; D may be TRBD2 (5 bases). The length of the CDR3 is 15 residues. V dropped 0 bases and J dropped 4 bases, with 13 bases sitting between them. The germline gives CDR1 SGHRS, CDR2 YFSETQ. Written as DNA, the CDR3 is TGCGCCAGCAGCTTGGTGGCCGGGGTGGGAGAGACCCAGTACTTC. The encoded protein is CASSLVAGVGETQYF. The variable domain in full, completed from reference TRBV5-1 and TRBJ2-5, reads KAGVTQTPRYLIKTRGQQVTLSCSPISGHRSVSWYQQTPGQGLQFLFEYFSETQRNKGNFPGRFSGRQFSNSRSEMNVSTLELGDSALYLCASSLVAGVGETQYFGPGTRLLVL.

This clonotype has at least ten counts. The chain joins TRBV18 to TRBJ2-2, with unresolved D. The CDR3 sequence is 15 residues long. CDR1 and CDR2 from the germline V gene are KGHSH and LQKENI. Trimming cost V 4 bases and J 2 bases, with 11 bases left between them. The CDR3 nucleotides read TGTGCCAGCTCACTTCGACAAACCAACACCGGGGAGCTGTTTTTT. This codes for CASSLRQTNTGELFF. Combining the CDR3 with reference TRBV18 and TRBJ2-2 gives the whole variable domain NAGVMQNPRHLVRRRGQEARLRCSPMKGHSHVYWYRQLPEEGLKFMVYLQKENIIDESGMPKERFSAEFPKEGPSILRIQQVVRGDSAAYFCASSLRQTNTGELFFGEGSRLTVL.

This clonotype has ten or more counts. The chain is built from TRBV5-1 and TRBJ2-3, with D perhaps TRBD2 (6 bases). Trimming took 4 bases from V and 0 from J, leaving 12 bases between them. Per germline, CDR1 SGHRS and CDR2 YFSETQ. This CDR3 is built from 15 residues. The CDR3 spells CASSVRDLSTDTQYF. The CDR3 DNA sequence: TGCGCCAGCAGCGTCCGGGACTTAAGCACAGATACGCAGTATTTT. Variable domain in full (rest from reference TRBV5-1 and TRBJ2-3): KAGVTQTPRYLIKTRGQQVTLSCSPISGHRSVSWYQQTPGQGLQFLFEYFSETQRNKGNFPGRFSGRQFSNSRSEMNVSTLELGDSALYLCASSVRDLSTDTQYFGPGTRLTVL.

This clonotype was counted many times. The rearrangement joins TRBV20-1 to TRBJ2-2; possible D gene TRBD2, 6 bases. The ends were cut back, 4 bases at V and 0 bases at J, with 12 bases in the middle. Germline CDR1 and CDR2: DFQATT and SNEGSKA (reference sequence). CDR3 length equals 15 residues. The CDR3 protein is CSATSEQANTGELFF. The CDR3 region has the DNA TGCAGTGCTACTAGCGAACAGGCGAACACCGGGGAGCTGTTTTTT.

Relative to its sample, this clonotype is medium-sized. The chain couples TRBV3-1 to TRBJ2-3; D is tentatively TRBD1 or TRBD2 (5 bases each). CDR1 LGHDT and CDR2 YNNKEL come from the germline V gene (reference sequence). The ends were cut back, 7 bases at V and 0 bases at J, with 11 bases in the middle. This CDR3 contains 14 residues. CDR3 DNA: TGTGCCAGCAACTCACGGGGCAGCACAGATACGCAGTATTTT. Translated, it gives CASNSRGSTDTQYF.